This T cell receptor (beta chain) was documented in a study of cytomegalovirus exposure and HLA in healthy donors. About the research overall: The 130 or so validation repertoires, a later analysis reported, used the same platform as the approximately 700 first-cohort repertoires.

About this clone itself: The antigen remains unidentified.

The method was immunoSEQ multiplex PCR; TCRdb's version includes in-frame clones alone and lacks a portion of them. The top ten hold less than 3% of the sample, which has fewer than 250,000 clones, roughly 89% seen once. Findings and limits, study-wide: Confirmation was obtained in vitro that a few CMV-associated chains are specific for CMV antigens. Most TCR sequences showed up rarely, but some public TCRs showed up in many donors. Using the classifier, cytomegalovirus status was reportedly diagnosed with high specificity and sensitivity.

The trim removed 6 bases at V and 5 bases at J, leaving 2 bases unmatched. Germline CDR1 and CDR2: MNHEY and SVGAGI. The CDR3 is made up of 14 amino acids. This clonotype was obtained from a man aged 18 to 30 in good health and CMV-seronegative. The chain carries TRBV6-5 and TRBJ2-2; 11 bases match TRBD2. Source material: PBMCs. The CDR3 here is CASRRTSGTGELFF. The CDR3 DNA reads TGTGCCAGCAGAAGGACTAGCGGGACCGGGGAGCTGTTTTTT.